This is a list of T cell receptor beta chains from one sample in a study of identical twins. In TCRdb, the 5' RACE reads were re-called with MiXCR into one record per CDR3 protein. The sample records 550,000 to 800,000 distinct CDR3 sequences, about 7.1% being singletons. This same sample was also taken into another study, of yellow fever vaccine responses in identical twins.

Sequencing was done on a sample of PBMCs. These TCRs come from a woman younger than 30 in good health. The CDR3 runs from the conserved cysteine through the conserved F or W. A D gene is named only where the DNA matches it firmly. Rows may omit the clone size; those that give it use once, few, many or a size class.

-	TRBJ2-7	many	TRBV20-1	TGCAGTGCCAGAGAGACGTCTTCCTACGAGCAGTACTTC	CSARETSSYEQYF
-	TRBJ1-5	-	TRBV20-1	TGCAGTGCCCCTGACCGGGGTCGGGGTGAGTCCCAGCATTTT	CSAPDRGRGESQHF
-	TRBJ2-6	many	TRBV2	TGTGCCAGCGAGGAAATTTTTGACCCCGGGCCTTCTGGGGCCAACGTCCTGACTTTC	CASEEIFDPGPSGANVLTF
-	TRBJ2-1	many	TRBV24-1	TGTGCCACCAGTGATTCCCCAGTCACAGAGCAGTTCTTC	CATSDSPVTEQFF
TRBD2	TRBJ2-5	few	TRBV7-9	TGTGCCAGCAGCCCCTACAGCGGGAGAGGAGAGACCCAGTACTTC	CASSPYSGRGETQYF
TRBD2	TRBJ2-5	-	TRBV11-2	TGTGCCAGCAGCTTAGTGGGAGGGGAAGAGACCCAGTACTTC	CASSLVGGEETQYF
-	TRBJ1-2	many	TRBV27	TGTGCCAGCAGTTTATTCGGGGGGGACTATGGCTACACCTTC	CASSLFGGDYGYTF
TRBD2	TRBJ2-1	-	TRBV20-1	TGCAGTGCTGGAACTAGCGGGAGAGGGAATGAGCAGTTCTTC	CSAGTSGRGNEQFF
-	TRBJ2-1	few	TRBV2	TGTGCCAGCAGTGATGGCTGGGCCGATGAGCAGTTCTTC	CASSDGWADEQFF
TRBD2	TRBJ2-1	few	TRBV3-1	TGTGCCTGCAGCCCCGACTCCAGCGGGAGGTCCGGTGAGCAGTTCTTC	CACSPDSSGRSGEQFF
TRBD2	TRBJ2-3	many	TRBV29-1	TGCAGCGTTCGAGGGTCGGGAGGACCAGATACGCAGTATTTT	CSVRGSGGPDTQYF
-	TRBJ2-5	-	TRBV4-1	TGCGCCAGCAGCCAAGCCTCCGCAGGAAGGGGAGAGACCCAGTACTTC	CASSQASAGRGETQYF
-	TRBJ2-3	-	TRBV3-1	TGTGCCAGCAGCCACGAGGCCGGGGGCAGTTGGGCCACAGATACGCAGTATTTT	CASSHEAGGSWATDTQYF
-	TRBJ2-2	many	TRBV12-3/TRBV12-4	TGTGCCAGTAAGGTGCCGAACACCGGGGAGCTGTTTTTT	CASKVPNTGELFF
TRBD2	TRBJ2-7	few	TRBV28	TGTGCCAGCAGGGCGGGAGGAACCTACGAGCAGTACTTC	CASRAGGTYEQYF
-	TRBJ2-7	many	TRBV25-1	TGTGCCAGCAGTGAGCAGGGTAGCACCTACGAGCAGTACTTC	CASSEQGSTYEQYF
TRBD2	TRBJ2-3	few	TRBV11-1	TGTGCCAGCAGCTTCGCTAGCGGGGGTTTCCCTAGCACAGATACGCAGTATTTT	CASSFASGGFPSTDTQYF
TRBD2	TRBJ2-5	many	TRBV5-1	TGCGCCAGCAGCATAAACCCGGGACTAGCGGGAGGGCACGAGACCCAGTACTTC	CASSINPGLAGGHETQYF
-	TRBJ2-1	many	TRBV29-1	TGCAGCGTCCAAGACAGGCCCTACTACAATGAGCAGTTCTTC	CSVQDRPYYNEQFF
TRBD1	TRBJ2-2	few	TRBV15	TGTGCCACCAGCACCGGGACAGGGCTTCCGGGAGAGGACACCGGGGAGCTGTTTTTT	CATSTGTGLPGEDTGELFF
-	TRBJ1-5	many	TRBV12-3/TRBV12-4	TGTGCCAGCACCCGAGACTTTGGTCCCCAGCATTTT	CASTRDFGPQHF
-	TRBJ1-2	-	TRBV5-1	TGCGCCAGTCAGTCGACAGCTAACTATGGCTACACCTTC	CASQSTANYGYTF
-	TRBJ2-3	once	TRBV20-1	TGCTGTGCTAGAGATCTGAGCGGGCGTTCTAGCACAGATACGCAGTATTTT	CCARDLSGRSSTDTQYF
-	TRBJ1-6	-	TRBV7-8	TGTGCCAGCAGCTTATCCGGGCTTTATAATTCACCCCTCCTCTTT	CASSLSGLYNSPLLF
TRBD1	TRBJ2-5	many	TRBV4-1	TGCGCCAGCAGCCAAGACAGGGGGCCTGAGACCCAGTACTTC	CASSQDRGPETQYF
TRBD2	TRBJ2-7	-	TRBV4-1	TGCGCCAGCAGCCACACCGGGACTAGCGGGAGGGCCAGCTACGAGCAGTACTTC	CASSHTGTSGRASYEQYF
TRBD2	TRBJ2-5	-	TRBV7-9	TGTGCCAGCAGTCGACTAGCGGGGTTGGAGACCCAGTACTTC	CASSRLAGLETQYF
TRBD1	TRBJ1-1	few	TRBV28	TGTGCCAGCAGCTCGACAGGGATTCAGGGTGTTGAAGCTTTCTTT	CASSSTGIQGVEAFF
TRBD2	TRBJ2-1	many	TRBV28	TGTGCCAGCAGCTTCATAGCGGGGGATTACAATGAGCAGTTCTTC	CASSFIAGDYNEQFF
TRBD1	TRBJ1-1	many	TRBV16	TGTGCCAGCAGCCAAGTGGGACAGGGTGTGACTGAAGCTTTCTTT	CASSQVGQGVTEAFF
TRBD2	TRBJ2-3	many	TRBV12-3/TRBV12-4	TGTGCCAGCAGCCCTAGCGGGGGTCGCACAGATACGCAGTATTTT	CASSPSGGRTDTQYF
TRBD1	TRBJ1-2	-	TRBV15	TGTGCCACCAGCAGAGGCAAACAGGGGTCTGGCTACACCTTC	CATSRGKQGSGYTF
-	TRBJ1-5	-	TRBV12-3/TRBV12-4	TGTGCCAGCAGTTTAGGGCTAATCCTAAGCAATCAGCCCCAGCATTTT	CASSLGLILSNQPQHF
-	TRBJ2-5	few	TRBV6-6	TGTGCCAGCAGTTACTGGGAATCCGAGACCCAGTACTTC	CASSYWESETQYF
TRBD2	TRBJ2-1	-	TRBV27	TGTGCCACCGGGAGGGCCGGGGGTGGCAATGAGCAGTTCTTC	CATGRAGGGNEQFF
TRBD1	TRBJ2-7	many	TRBV10-3	TGTGCCATCAGTGAGCGACGGACAGGGGTCGAGCAGTACTTC	CAISERRTGVEQYF
-	TRBJ2-2	many	TRBV28	TGTGCCAGCAACCAACAGGGATCCGGGGAGCTGTTTTTT	CASNQQGSGELFF